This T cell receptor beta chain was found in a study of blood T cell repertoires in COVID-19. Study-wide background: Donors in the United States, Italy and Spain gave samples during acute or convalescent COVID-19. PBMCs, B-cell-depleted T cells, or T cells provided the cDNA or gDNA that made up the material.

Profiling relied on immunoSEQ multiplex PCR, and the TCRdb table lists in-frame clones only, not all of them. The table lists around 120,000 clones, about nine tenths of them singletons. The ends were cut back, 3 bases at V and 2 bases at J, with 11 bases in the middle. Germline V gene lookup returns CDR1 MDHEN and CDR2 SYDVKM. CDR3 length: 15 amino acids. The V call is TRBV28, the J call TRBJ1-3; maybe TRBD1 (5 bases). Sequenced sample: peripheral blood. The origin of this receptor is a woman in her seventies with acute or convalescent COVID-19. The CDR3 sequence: CASSLGGGPGNTIYF. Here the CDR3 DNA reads TGTGCCAGCAGTTTGGGGGGGGGACCTGGAAACACCATATATTTT.